The rows below give T cell receptor beta chains drawn from one sample of a study of T cells expressing NK-cell markers. No DNA is given; TCRdb re-called the 5' RACE reads and lists each CDR3 protein once. The table gives approximately 460,000 distinct CDR3 sequences; the top ten clones make up about 7.3% of it. Sequences were obtained from blood T cells: a sorted CD56 or NKG2C T cell subset, CD4+ or CD8+ T cells, or bulk PBMC T cells (not recorded which). Receptor source: a woman between 18 and 75 years old in good health. The CDR3 runs from the conserved cysteine through the conserved F or W. Each record gives: J gene, V gene, CDR3 length, CDR3 protein.

>TRBJ2-4|TRBV28|16
CASTPGGALAKNIQYF
>TRBJ2-1|TRBV5-1|15
CASRTGGNSYNEQFF
>TRBJ2-1|TRBV20-1|12
CSAVAGGNEQFF
>TRBJ2-1|TRBV6-1|17
CASRGRASGSVDNEQFF
>TRBJ1-3|TRBV29-1|13
CSGTGQGADTIYF
>TRBJ1-2|TRBV4-3|15
CASSQVPGSYYGYTF
>TRBJ2-2|TRBV6-1|15
CASRSGFGNTGELFF
>TRBJ2-3|TRBV3-1|15
CASSQDTGFTDTQYF
>TRBJ1-5|TRBV7-8|15
CASSFRTGGYQPQHF
>TRBJ2-2|TRBV12-3/TRBV12-4|15
CASSGQGRGTGELFF
>TRBJ2-7|TRBV6-2/TRBV6-3|13
CASSYSSSYEQYF
>TRBJ2-5|TRBV29-1|13
CSGVGASRETQYF
>TRBJ2-1|TRBV29-1|12
CSVDGQNNEQFF
>TRBJ2-5|TRBV14|15
CASSPGLAGVVTQYF
>TRBJ2-5|TRBV10-3|13
CAISEEREETQYF
>TRBJ2-5|TRBV20-1|13
CSARPDLGETQYF
>TRBJ2-2|TRBV10-1|15
CASSERVASTGELFF
>TRBJ1-5|TRBV10-3|13
CAISEKGDQPQHF
>TRBJ2-7|TRBV9|13
CASSVSETYEQYF
>TRBJ1-1|TRBV6-5|15
CASSYADRGLTEAFF
>TRBJ2-1|TRBV7-9|15
CGSQGAGGPDNEQFF
>TRBJ2-7|TRBV12-3/TRBV12-4|14
CASRRTSGSYEQYF
>TRBJ2-5|TRBV12-3/TRBV12-4|15
CASSETSGTQVTQYF
>TRBJ1-2|TRBV29-1|14
CSVEDRAILYGYTF
>TRBJ2-1|TRBV24-1|17
CATSDWTSGTLGDEQFF
>TRBJ2-7|TRBV11-2|16
CASSLDRSGRFREQYF
>TRBJ1-5|TRBV11-2|18
CASSLVGVTDYSNQPQHF
>TRBJ2-7|TRBV5-5|15
CASTADRGPTYEQYF
>TRBJ2-1|TRBV11-2|16
CASSPDSGGAYNEQFF
>TRBJ1-5|TRBV4-3|17
CASSHARGVNSNQPQHF
>TRBJ2-7|TRBV5-1|17
CASSLARTGGGSREQYF
>TRBJ1-1|TRBV6-1|13
CASSIGGETEAFF
>TRBJ2-4|TRBV20-1|17
CSARDPAQGGDKNIQYF
>TRBJ2-3|TRBV5-1|15
CASSLTPGGTDTQYF
>TRBJ2-1|TRBV5-5|16
CASVHVGRTDHNEQFF